This T cell receptor beta chain was sequenced for a study of blood T cell repertoires in COVID-19. This clone was detected a few times. Libraries were prepared by immunoSEQ multiplex PCR; TCRdb keeps only in-frame clonotypes and omits some of them. The table includes over 300,000 clones, 90% detected once. CDR3 length: 12 amino acids. V was trimmed by 5 bases and J by 6 bases, leaving 10 bases between them. Germline V CDR1 and CDR2: MNHEY, SVGAGI. Sample: peripheral blood. The receptor was derived from a man aged 18 to 29 with active or convalescent COVID-19. V and J are TRBV6-5 and TRBJ1-2; no clear D. CDR3 sequence: CASSRSSDGYTF. The CDR3 bases are TGTGCCAGCAGTCGCAGTAGCGATGGCTACACCTTC.